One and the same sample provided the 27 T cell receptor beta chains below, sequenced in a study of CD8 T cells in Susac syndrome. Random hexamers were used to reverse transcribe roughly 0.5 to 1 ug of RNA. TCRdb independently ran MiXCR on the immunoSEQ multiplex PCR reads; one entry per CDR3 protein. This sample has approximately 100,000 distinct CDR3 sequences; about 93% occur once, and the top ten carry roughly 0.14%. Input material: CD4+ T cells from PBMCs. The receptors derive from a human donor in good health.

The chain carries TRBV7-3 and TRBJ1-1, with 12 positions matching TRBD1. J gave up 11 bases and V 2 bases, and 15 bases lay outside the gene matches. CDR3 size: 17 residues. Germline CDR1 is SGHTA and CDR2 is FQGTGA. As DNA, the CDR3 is TGTGCCAGCAGCTTAGTGCCTCCCGGGACAGGGGGCGACTCGGCTTTCTTT. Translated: CASSLVPPGTGGDSAFF.

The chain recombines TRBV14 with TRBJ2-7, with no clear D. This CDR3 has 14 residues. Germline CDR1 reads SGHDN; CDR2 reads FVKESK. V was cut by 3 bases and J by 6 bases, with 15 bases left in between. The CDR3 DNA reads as TGTGCCAGCAGCCAGGAGATAGGGCGCGGCGAGCAGTACTTC. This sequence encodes CASSQEIGRGEQYF.

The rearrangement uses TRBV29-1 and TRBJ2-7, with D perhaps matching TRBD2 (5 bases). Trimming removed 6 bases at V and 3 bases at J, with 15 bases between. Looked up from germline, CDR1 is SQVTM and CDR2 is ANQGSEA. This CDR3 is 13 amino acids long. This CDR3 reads CSVTDRGLYEQYF. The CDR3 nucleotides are TGCAGCGTGACCGATCGGGGTCTCTACGAGCAGTACTTC.

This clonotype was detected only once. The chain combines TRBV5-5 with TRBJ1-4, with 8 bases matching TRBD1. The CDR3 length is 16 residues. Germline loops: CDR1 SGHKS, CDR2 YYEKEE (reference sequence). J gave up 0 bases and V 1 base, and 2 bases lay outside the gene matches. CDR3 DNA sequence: TGTGCCAGCAGCTTGCCACAGGGGGCAACTAATGAAAAACTGTTTTTT. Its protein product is CASSLPQGATNEKLFF.

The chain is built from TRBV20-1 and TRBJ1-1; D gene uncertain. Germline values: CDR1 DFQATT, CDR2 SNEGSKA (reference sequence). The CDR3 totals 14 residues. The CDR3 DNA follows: TGCTCCGTGCCCCACATCGACCCGAACACTGAAGCTTTCTTT. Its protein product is CSVPHIDPNTEAFF.

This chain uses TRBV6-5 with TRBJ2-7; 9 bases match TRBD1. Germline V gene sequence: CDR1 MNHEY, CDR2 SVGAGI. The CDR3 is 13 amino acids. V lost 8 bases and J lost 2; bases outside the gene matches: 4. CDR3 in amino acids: CASGTGPTYEQYF. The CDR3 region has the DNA TGTGCCAGCGGGACAGGGCCCACCTACGAGCAGTACTTC.

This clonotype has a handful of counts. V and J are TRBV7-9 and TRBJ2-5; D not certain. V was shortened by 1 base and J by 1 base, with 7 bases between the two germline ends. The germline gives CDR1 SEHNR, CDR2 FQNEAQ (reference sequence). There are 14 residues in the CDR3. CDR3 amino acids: CASSLGQSQETQYF. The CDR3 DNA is TGTGCCAGCAGCTTAGGGCAGTCCCAAGAGACCCAGTACTTC.

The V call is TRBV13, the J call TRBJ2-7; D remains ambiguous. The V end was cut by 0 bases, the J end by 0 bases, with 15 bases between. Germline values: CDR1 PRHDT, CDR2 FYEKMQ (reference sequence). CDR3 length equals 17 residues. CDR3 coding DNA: TGTGCCAGCAGCTTAGGCGTGGGCGCAGGAAGCTCCTACGAGCAGTACTTC. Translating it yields CASSLGVGAGSSYEQYF.

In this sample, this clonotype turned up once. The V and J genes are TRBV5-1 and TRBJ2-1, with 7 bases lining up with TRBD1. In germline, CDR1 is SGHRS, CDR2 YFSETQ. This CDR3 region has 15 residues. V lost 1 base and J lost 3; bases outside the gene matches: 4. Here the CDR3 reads CASSLPRDSYNEQFF. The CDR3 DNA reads TGCGCCAGCAGCTTGCCCCGGGACAGCTACAATGAGCAGTTCTTC. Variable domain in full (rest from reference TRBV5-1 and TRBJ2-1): KAGVTQTPRYLIKTRGQQVTLSCSPISGHRSVSWYQQTPGQGLQFLFEYFSETQRNKGNFPGRFSGRQFSNSRSEMNVSTLELGDSALYLCASSLPRDSYNEQFFGPGTRLTVL.

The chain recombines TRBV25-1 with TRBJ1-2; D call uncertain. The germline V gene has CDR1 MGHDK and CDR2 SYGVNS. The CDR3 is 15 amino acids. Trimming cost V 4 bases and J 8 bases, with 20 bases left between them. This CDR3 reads CASSGTNRDSYGYTF. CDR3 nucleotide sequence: TGTGCCAGCAGTGGGACCAATAGGGATTCGTACGGCTACACCTTC.

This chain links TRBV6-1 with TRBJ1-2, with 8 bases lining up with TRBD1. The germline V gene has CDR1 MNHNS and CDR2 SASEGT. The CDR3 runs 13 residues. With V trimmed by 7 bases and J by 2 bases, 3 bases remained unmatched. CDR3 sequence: CASTGQGNYGYTF. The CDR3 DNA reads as TGTGCCAGCACCGGACAGGGAAACTATGGCTACACCTTC.

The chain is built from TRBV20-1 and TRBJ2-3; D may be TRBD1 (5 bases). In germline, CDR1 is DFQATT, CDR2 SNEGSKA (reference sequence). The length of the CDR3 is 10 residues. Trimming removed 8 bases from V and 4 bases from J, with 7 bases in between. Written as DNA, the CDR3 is TGCAGTATAGGGGCAGATACGCAGTATTTT. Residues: CSIGADTQYF.

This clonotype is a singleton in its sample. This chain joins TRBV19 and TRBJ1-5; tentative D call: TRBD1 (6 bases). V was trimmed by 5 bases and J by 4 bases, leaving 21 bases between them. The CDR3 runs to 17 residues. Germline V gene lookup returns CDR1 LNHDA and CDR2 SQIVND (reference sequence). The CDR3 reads CASSSRIPGDRNQPQHF. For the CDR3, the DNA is TGTGCCAGTAGTTCCAGAATTCCAGGGGATCGGAATCAGCCCCAGCATTTT.

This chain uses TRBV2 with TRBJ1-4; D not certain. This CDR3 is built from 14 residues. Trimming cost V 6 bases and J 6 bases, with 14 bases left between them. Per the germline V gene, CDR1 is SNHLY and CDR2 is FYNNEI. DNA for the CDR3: TGTGCCAGCAGAGTAGTAGCGAGGGATGAAAAACTGTTTTTT. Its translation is CASRVVARDEKLFF.

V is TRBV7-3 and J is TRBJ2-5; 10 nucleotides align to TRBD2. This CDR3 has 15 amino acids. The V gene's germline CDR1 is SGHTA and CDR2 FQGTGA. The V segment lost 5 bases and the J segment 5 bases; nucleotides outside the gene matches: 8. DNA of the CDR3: TGTGCCAGCAGCCCGAGCGGGGGGGCTTCGGAGACCCAGTACTTC. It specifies CASSPSGGASETQYF.

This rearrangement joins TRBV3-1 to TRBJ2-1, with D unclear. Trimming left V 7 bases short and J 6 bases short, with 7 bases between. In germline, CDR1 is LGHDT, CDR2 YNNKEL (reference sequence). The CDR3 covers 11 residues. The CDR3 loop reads CASKVANEQFF. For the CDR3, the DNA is TGTGCCAGCAAGGTGGCCAATGAGCAGTTCTTC.

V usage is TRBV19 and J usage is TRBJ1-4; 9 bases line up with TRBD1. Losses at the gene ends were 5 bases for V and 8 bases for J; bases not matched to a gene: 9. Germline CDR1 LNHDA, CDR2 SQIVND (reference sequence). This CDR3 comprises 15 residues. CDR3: CASSETGGWSEKLFF. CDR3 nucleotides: TGTGCCAGTAGTGAAACAGGGGGCTGGAGCGAAAAACTGTTTTTT.

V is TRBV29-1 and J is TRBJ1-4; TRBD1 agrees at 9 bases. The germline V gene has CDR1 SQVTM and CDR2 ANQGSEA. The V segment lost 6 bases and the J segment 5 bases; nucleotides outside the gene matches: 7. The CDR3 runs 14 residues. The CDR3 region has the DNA TGCAGCGTCGATGGAGACAGGGGGAATGAAAAACTGTTTTTT. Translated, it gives CSVDGDRGNEKLFF.

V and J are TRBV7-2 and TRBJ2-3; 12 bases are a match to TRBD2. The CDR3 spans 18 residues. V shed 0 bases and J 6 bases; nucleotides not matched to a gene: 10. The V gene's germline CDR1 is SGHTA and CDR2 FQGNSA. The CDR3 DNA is TGTGCCAGCAGCTTAGCCCGCAGACTAGCGGGGGAGAAGGATACGCAGTATTTT. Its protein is CASSLARRLAGEKDTQYF.

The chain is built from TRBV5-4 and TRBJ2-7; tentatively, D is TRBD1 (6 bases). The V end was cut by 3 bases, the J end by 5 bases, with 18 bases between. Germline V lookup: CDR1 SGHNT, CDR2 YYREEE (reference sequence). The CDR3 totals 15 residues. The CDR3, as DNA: TGTGCCAGCAGCTCTGGCGCAGGGGCCCGGAACGAGCAGTACTTC. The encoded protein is CASSSGAGARNEQYF. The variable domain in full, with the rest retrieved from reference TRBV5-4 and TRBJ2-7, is ETGVTQSPTHLIKTRGQQVTLRCSSQSGHNTVSWYQQALGQGPQFIFQYYREEENGRGNFPPRFSGLQFPNYSSELNVNALELDDSALYLCASSSGAGARNEQYFGPGTRLTVT.

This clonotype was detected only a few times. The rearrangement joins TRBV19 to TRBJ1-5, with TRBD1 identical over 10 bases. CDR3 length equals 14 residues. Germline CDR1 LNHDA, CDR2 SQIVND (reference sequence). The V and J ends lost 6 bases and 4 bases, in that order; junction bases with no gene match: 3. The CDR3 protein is CASSRDRGNQPQHF. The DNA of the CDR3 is TGTGCCAGTAGCCGGGACAGGGGAAATCAGCCCCAGCATTTT.

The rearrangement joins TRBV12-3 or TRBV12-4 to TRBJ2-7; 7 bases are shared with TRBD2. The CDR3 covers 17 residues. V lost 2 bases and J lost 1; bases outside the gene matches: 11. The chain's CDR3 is CASSLLVLASGSYEQYF. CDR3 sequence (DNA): TGTGCCAGCAGTTTATTGGTCTTGGCTAGCGGTTCCTACGAGCAGTACTTC.

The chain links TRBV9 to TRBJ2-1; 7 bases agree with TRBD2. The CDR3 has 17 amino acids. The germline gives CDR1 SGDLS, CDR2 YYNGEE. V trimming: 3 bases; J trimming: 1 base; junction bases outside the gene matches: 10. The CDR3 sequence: CASSATGGSVSYNEQFF. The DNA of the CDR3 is TGTGCCAGCAGCGCAACCGGCGGGAGTGTTTCCTACAATGAGCAGTTCTTC.

CDR3: CASSSERGYTDTQYF. In DNA form, the CDR3 reads TGTGCCAGTAGTAGCGAGCGGGGATACACAGATACGCAGTATTTT. This chain links TRBV19 with TRBJ2-3; the match to TRBD2 covers 7 bases. This CDR3 has 15 amino acids. Trimming at V came to 4 bases and at J to 2 bases, leaving 6 bases not matched to a gene. Germline CDR1 is LNHDA and CDR2 is SQIVND (reference sequence).

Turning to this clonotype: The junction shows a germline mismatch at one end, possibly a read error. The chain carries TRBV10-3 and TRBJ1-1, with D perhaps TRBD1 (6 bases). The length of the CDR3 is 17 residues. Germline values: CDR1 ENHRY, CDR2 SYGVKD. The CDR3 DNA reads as TGTGCCATCAGTGACTCGGGACACCCCAAGATGAACACTGAAGCTGTCTTT. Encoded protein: CAISDSGHPKMNTEAVF.

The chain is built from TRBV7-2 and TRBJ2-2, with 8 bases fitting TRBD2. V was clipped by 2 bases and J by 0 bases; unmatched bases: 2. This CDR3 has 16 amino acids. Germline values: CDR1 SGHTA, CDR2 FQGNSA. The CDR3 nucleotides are TGTGCCAGCAGCTTACTACTAGCGGCGAACACCGGGGAGCTGTTTTTT. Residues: CASSLLLAANTGELFF.

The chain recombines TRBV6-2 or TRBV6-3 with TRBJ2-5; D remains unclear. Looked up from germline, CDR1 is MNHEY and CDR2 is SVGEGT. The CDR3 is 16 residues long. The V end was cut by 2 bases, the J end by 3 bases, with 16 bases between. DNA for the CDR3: TGTGCCAGCAGTTACCACCTTTACCCCGCTGAAGAGACCCAGTACTTC. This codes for CASSYHLYPAEETQYF.